This T cell receptor beta chain was recorded in a study of T cell clones after liver transplantation. About the study: Timepoints were pre-transplant, pre-withdrawal, and after withdrawal was completed or failed.

Study-wide findings and caveats: Graft donor-reactive T cells may have migrated into the graft rather than being deleted.

Of note for this clone: Its specificity is unknown.

Data came from immunoSEQ multiplex PCR; TCRdb stores just in-frame clones and leaves some out. The table shows roughly 72,000 clones, with 84% occurring only once. Trimming took 1 base from V and 3 from J; bases not matched to a gene: 8. Germline V gene lookup returns CDR1 SGHRS and CDR2 YFSETQ. The CDR3 has 18 residues. This chain uses TRBV5-1 with TRBJ2-6; TRBD1 agrees at 9 bases. Specimen: CD4+ T cells from blood, collected around 50 months after liver transplant. The sequence derives from a human patient who received a liver transplant. Some of the T cells might come from the graft donor. The CDR3 DNA is TGCGCCAGCAGCTTGAACAGGGGGCTAACTGGTGGGGCCAACGTCCTGACTTTC. It yields the protein CASSLNRGLTGGANVLTF. Variable domain in full (rest from reference TRBV5-1 and TRBJ2-6): KAGVTQTPRYLIKTRGQQVTLSCSPISGHRSVSWYQQTPGQGLQFLFEYFSETQRNKGNFPGRFSGRQFSNSRSEMNVSTLELGDSALYLCASSLNRGLTGGANVLTFGAGSRLTVL.